Sequencing of this T cell receptor (beta chain) was carried out in a study of regulatory T cells in long-lasting Graves disease. Study findings and constraints: Whereas new patients shared 900 to 1,000 public clonotypes, persistent patients shared more, at 2,500 to 3,500.

Researchers made TCR beta libraries by using iRepertoire HTBI primers and running Arm-PCR on CDR3 regions. TCRdb reanalysed the multiplex PCR reads using MiXCR and keeps one entry per CDR3 protein. Among fewer than 350,000 distinct CDR3 sequences listed, more than 15% were seen once. This clonotype appeared many times. What it binds is unknown. The time point: newly diagnosed GD, antithyroid drugs for less than 3 months. The TCR library was made from RNA that had been extracted from PBMCs in TRIzol. Per American Thyroid Association guidelines, Graves' disease was diagnosed. Each of the patients was recruited from an endocrinology department situated in Xi'an, China. Staff took roughly 8.1 milliliters of peripheral blood and put it into EDTA tubes. Trimming took off 2 bases at V and 0 bases at J, with 8 bases between the two ends. Germline V CDR1 and CDR2: KGHSH, LQKENI. CDR3 size: 14 residues.

The rearrangement uses TRBV18 and TRBJ2-7; D gene unclear. Specimen: peripheral blood mononuclear cells (PBMCs), collected at new diagnosis, from a patient treated with antithyroid drugs. This receptor was obtained from a female donor with Graves disease. CDR3 residues: CASSPGMASYEQYF. DNA of the CDR3: TGTGCCAGCTCACCAGGGATGGCCTCCTACGAGCAGTACTTC.